This T cell receptor beta chain was found in a study of blood T cell repertoires in COVID-19. Study details: The cDNA or gDNA used as material had been derived from T cells, B-cell-depleted T cells, or PBMCs.

How the authors handled the data: Estimation of nucleated cell counts was performed using reference gene primer amplification. Sequencing was performed with immunoSEQ multiplex PCR; in TCRdb, only in-frame clones are kept and a portion is missing. Clonal size and the V and J genes are those of that table, whereas D and trimming came from the DNA. The data hold over 100,000 clones, with 70% to 90% observed a single time. The CDR3 is 15 amino acids. Germline V gene lookup returns CDR1 MNHEY and CDR2 SVGEGT. V shed 5 bases, J shed 2 bases, and the junction held 6 bases outside the gene matches. V is TRBV6-2 or TRBV6-3 and J is TRBJ1-5; TRBD1 matches 7 bases. Input material: peripheral blood. This sequence was found in a middle-aged man with acute or convalescent COVID-19. The DNA of the CDR3 is TGTGCCAGCAGTGACTACAGGGGTGGCAATCAGCCCCAGCATTTT. Amino acid sequence: CASSDYRGGNQPQHF.